The TCR beta chain under discussion was sequenced for a study of OX40 agonist ivuxolimab in advanced cancers. Study-wide background: Patients took ivuxolimab, an agonistic anti-OX40 (CD134) antibody. Head and neck, renal cell, melanoma or hepatocellular carcinoma were the cancers that dose-escalation patients had. Whole-study findings and limits: Mean expanded clone counts were higher in CD8+ than CD4+ T cells.

V lost 0 bases and J 9 bases, leaving 9 bases between the germline ends. In germline, CDR1 is LGHNA, CDR2 YSLEER. The CDR3 loop spans 14 amino acids. Points on this clone: The antigen is undetermined.

Only in-frame clones appear in the TCRdb table, and some are missing; sequencing was by immunoSEQ multiplex PCR. The table has about 130,000 clones, under 95% seen once. Collection of blood occurred at baseline, at cycle 4 day 1, and at cycle 7 day 1. The chain carries TRBV4-3 and TRBJ1-6; D remains ambiguous. The source material was CD4+ or CD8+ T cells sorted from blood, sampled in a trial of the OX40 agonist ivuxolimab. This TCR was sampled from an adult with an advanced solid tumor such as melanoma, head and neck, liver or kidney cancer. The CDR3 sequence: CASSQDGQSSPLHF. The CDR3 bases are TGCGCCAGCAGCCAAGATGGCCAGTCTTCACCCCTCCACTTT.